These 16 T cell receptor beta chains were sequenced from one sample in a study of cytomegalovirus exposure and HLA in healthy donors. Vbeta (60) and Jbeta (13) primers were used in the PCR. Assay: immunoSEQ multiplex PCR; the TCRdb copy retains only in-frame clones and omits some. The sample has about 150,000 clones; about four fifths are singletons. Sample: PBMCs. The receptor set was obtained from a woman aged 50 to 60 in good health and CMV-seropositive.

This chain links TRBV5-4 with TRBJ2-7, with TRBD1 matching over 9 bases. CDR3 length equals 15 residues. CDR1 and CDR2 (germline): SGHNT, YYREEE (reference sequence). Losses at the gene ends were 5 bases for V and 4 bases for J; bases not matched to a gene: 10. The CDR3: CASRPGQGVIYEQYF. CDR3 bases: TGTGCCAGCAGACCGGGACAGGGAGTAATTTACGAGCAGTACTTC.

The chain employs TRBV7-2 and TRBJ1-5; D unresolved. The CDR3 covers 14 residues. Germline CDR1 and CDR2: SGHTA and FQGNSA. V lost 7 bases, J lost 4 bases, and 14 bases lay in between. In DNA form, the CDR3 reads TGTGCCAGCACCCGATCCGGGTCTAATCAGCCCCAGCATTTT. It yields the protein CASTRSGSNQPQHF. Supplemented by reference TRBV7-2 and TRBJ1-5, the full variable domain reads GAGVSQSPSNKVTEKGKDVELRCDPISGHTALYWYRQSLGQGLEFLIYFQGNSAPDKSGLPSDRFSAERTGGSVSTLTIQRTQQEDSAVYLCASTRSGSNQPQHFGDGTRLSIL.

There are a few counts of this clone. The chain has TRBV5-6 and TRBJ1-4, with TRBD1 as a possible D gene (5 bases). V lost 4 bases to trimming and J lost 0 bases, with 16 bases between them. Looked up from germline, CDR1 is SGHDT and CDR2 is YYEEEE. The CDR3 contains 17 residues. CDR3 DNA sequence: TGTGCCAGCAGCCTCCTCGGGGGTAGGTCAACTAATGAAAAACTGTTTTTT. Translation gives CASSLLGGRSTNEKLFF.

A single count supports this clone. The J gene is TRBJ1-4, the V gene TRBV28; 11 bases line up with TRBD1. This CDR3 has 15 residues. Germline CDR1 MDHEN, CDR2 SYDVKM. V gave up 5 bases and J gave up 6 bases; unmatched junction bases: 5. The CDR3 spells CASSPVDRGHEKLFF. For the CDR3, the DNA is TGTGCCAGCAGTCCCGTGGACAGGGGGCATGAAAAACTGTTTTTT.

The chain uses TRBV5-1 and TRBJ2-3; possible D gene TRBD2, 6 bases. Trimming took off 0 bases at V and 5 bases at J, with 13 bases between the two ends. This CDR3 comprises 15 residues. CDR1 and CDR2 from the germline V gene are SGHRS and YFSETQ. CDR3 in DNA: TGCGCCAGCAGCTTGGTGGCGGGGTCCCAAGATACGCAGTATTTT. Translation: CASSLVAGSQDTQYF.

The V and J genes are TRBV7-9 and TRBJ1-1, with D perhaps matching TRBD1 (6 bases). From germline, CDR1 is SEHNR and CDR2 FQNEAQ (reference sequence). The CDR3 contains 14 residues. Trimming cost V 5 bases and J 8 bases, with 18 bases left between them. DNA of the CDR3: TGTGCCAGCAGCCCCCAGGGGTCAACTACCGAAGCTTTCTTT. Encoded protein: CASSPQGSTTEAFF.

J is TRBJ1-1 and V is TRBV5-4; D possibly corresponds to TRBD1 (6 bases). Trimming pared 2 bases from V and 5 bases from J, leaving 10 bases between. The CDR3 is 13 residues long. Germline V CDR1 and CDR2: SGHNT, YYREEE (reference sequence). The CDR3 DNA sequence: TGTGCCAGCAGCTTAGGGGGTCGGACTGAAGCTTTCTTT. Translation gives CASSLGGRTEAFF.

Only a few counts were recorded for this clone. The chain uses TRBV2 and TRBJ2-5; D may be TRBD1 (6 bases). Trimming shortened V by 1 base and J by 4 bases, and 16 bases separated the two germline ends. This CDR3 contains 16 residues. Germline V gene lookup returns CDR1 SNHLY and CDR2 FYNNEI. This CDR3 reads CASSEGGRGLVETQYF. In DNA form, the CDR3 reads TGTGCCAGCAGTGAAGGAGGCAGGGGCCTGGTAGAGACCCAGTACTTC.

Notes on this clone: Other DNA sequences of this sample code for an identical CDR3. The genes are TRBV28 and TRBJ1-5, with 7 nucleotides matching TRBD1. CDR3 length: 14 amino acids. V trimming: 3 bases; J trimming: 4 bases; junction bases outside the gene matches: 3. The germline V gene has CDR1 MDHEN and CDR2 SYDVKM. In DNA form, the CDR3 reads TGTGCCAGCAGTTTCGGGACAGTTAATCAGCCCCAGCATTTT. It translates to CASSFGTVNQPQHF.

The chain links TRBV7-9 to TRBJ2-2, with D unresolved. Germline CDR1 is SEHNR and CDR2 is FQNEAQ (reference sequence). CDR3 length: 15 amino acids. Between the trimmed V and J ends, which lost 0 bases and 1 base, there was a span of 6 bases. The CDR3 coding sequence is TGTGCCAGCAGCTTAGCGTCGGTGAACACCGGGGAGCTGTTTTTT. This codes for CASSLASVNTGELFF.

CDR3 coding DNA: TGTGCCAGCAGTTCTCCCGGGACAGGGGCGACGGAGACCCAGTACTTC. This encodes CASSSPGTGATETQYF. The chain carries TRBV28 and TRBJ2-5; 10 nucleotides line up with TRBD1. Losses at the gene ends were 4 bases for V and 5 bases for J; bases not matched to a gene: 10. Germline V gives CDR1 MDHEN, CDR2 SYDVKM. This CDR3 is 16 amino acids long.

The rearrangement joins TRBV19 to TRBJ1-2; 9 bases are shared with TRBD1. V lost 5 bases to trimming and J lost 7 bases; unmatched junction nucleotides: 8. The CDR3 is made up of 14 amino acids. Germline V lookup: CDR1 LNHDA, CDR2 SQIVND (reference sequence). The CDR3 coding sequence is TGTGCCAGTAGTTTTGGACAGGGGATGCGTGGCTACACCTTC. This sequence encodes CASSFGQGMRGYTF.

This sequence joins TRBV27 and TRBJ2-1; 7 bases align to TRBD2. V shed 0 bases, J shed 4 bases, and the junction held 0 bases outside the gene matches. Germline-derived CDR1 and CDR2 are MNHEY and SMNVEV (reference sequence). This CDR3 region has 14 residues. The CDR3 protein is CASSLSGGYNEQFF. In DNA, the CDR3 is TGTGCCAGCAGTTTATCGGGGGGGTACAATGAGCAGTTCTTC.

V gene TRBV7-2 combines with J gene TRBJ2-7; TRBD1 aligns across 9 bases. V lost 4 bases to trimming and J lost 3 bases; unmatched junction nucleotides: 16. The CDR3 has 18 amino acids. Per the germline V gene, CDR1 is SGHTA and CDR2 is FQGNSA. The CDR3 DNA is TGTGCCAGCAGCTGGCCGGGACAGGGAAGACTAATAGACTACGAGCAGTACTTC. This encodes CASSWPGQGRLIDYEQYF.

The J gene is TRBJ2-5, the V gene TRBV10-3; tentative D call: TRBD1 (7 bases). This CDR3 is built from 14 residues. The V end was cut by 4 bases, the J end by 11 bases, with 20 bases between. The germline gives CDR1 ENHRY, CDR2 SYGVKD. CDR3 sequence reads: CAISAGGLSGRQYF. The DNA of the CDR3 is TGTGCCATCAGTGCAGGGGGACTTTCAGGCCGGCAGTACTTC.

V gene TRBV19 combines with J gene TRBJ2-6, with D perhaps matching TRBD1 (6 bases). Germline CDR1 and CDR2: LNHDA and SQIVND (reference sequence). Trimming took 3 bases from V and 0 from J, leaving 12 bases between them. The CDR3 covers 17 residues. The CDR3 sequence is CASSMQGNPSGANVLTF. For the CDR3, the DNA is TGTGCCAGTAGTATGCAGGGGAATCCCTCTGGGGCCAACGTCCTGACTTTC. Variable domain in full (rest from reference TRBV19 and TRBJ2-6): DGGITQSPKYLFRKEGQNVTLSCEQNLNHDAMYWYRQDPGQGLRLIYYSQIVNDFQKGDIAEGYSVSREKKESFPLTVTSAQKNPTAFYLCASSMQGNPSGANVLTFGAGSRLTVL.